A single T cell receptor beta chain is shown here with its context. This specimen belongs to a study of glioma-infiltrating T cells after dendritic cell vaccination. Clones were sequenced by immunoSEQ multiplex PCR, and TCRdb holds only the in-frame ones, with some missing. The sample contains about 82,000 clones, around 90% of which appear only once. Germline-derived CDR1 and CDR2 are SGHRS and YFSETQ. The germline V and J ends were trimmed by 1 base and 5 bases, with 6 bases remaining between them. This CDR3 has 12 residues. Selection required adequate fresh-frozen tumor tissue plus more than two years' survival data. All glioblastoma patients lacked an isocitrate dehydrogenase mutation.

Sample: blood, taken before dendritic cell vaccination. The receptor was isolated from a human donor with glioblastoma. V and J are TRBV5-1 and TRBJ2-5, with no clear D. CDR3 coding DNA: TGCGCCAGCAGCTTGATGGGCGAGACCCAGTACTTC. Translating gives CASSLMGETQYF.